One T cell receptor (beta chain) is described in this entry. What it binds is unknown. The entry originates in a study of cytomegalovirus exposure and HLA in healthy donors. Regarding the study as a whole: Later work showed greater clonal expansion in HLA-associated TCR beta chains than in equally common others.

13 Jbeta primers and 60 Vbeta primers were used for the PCR. Original handling: Later, an analysis found roughly 80 million unique TCR beta chains, and 9.5 million to 12 million of these were shared. Sequencing was performed with immunoSEQ multiplex PCR; in TCRdb, only in-frame clones are kept and a portion is missing. That table furnishes V, J and clone size, whereas the DNA furnished D and trimming. The sample shows roughly 120,000 clones, 65% to 85% of them seen only once. This CDR3 comprises 14 residues. CDR1 is SGHRS, CDR2 YFSETQ, per germline. V was clipped by 1 base and J by 2 bases, with 8 bases between them.

The sample was PBMCs. The clonotype was recovered from a man in his fifties in good health and CMV-seronegative. The chain employs TRBV5-1 and TRBJ2-3; the D gene is possibly TRBD2 (6 bases). In DNA, the CDR3 is TGCGCCAGCAGCTTGTTAGCGGACACAGATACGCAGTATTTT. This gives the protein CASSLLADTDTQYF.